The next 5 T cell receptor beta chains were all read from a single sample in a study of blood T cell repertoires in COVID-19. The repertoire was sequenced with immunoSEQ multiplex PCR; TCRdb's copy has only in-frame clones and lacks some. The top ten clones hold about 9.8% of a sample with about 280,000 clones, approximately 91% of them seen once. Input material: peripheral blood. Source of these receptors: a man younger than 35 with active or convalescent COVID-19.

This CDR3 reads CASSLFGQGSGNTIYF. In nucleotides, the CDR3 is TGTGCCAGCAGCTTATTTGGACAGGGCAGCGGAAACACCATATATTTT. This rearrangement joins TRBV7-2 to TRBJ1-3; TRBD1 matches at 8 bases. J lost 4 bases, V lost 2 bases, and 7 bases had no gene match. The V gene's germline CDR1 is SGHTA and CDR2 FQGNSA. The CDR3 contains 16 residues.

The chain joins TRBV6-1 to TRBJ1-4, with a weak D call TRBD1 (5 bases). Deletions cut 5 bases from V and 8 bases from J, with 18 bases between. The CDR3 contains 15 residues. The germline V gene encodes CDR1 MNHNS and CDR2 SASEGT. The CDR3 loop reads CASSPRGGVREKLFF. In nucleotides, the CDR3 is TGTGCCAGCAGTCCCCGGGGGGGGGTACGGGAAAAACTGTTTTTT.

The chain recombines TRBV10-3 with TRBJ1-6; the D is unclear. Between the trimmed V and J ends, which lost 8 bases and 6 bases, there was a span of 14 bases. Germline-derived CDR1 and CDR2 are ENHRY and SYGVKD. The CDR3 totals 14 residues. In DNA form, the CDR3 reads TGTGCCATCCGGGAGGGAAGGGCTAATTCACCCCTCCACTTT. This codes for CAIREGRANSPLHF.

V is TRBV19 and J is TRBJ1-2; TRBD1 matches at 10 bases. V gave up 5 bases and J gave up 4 bases; unmatched junction bases: 10. The CDR3 totals 16 residues. Germline CDR1 and CDR2: LNHDA and SQIVND (reference sequence). The CDR3 DNA reads TGTGCCAGTAGTCCCAAAAGGGGGACAGGGGTCTATGGCTACACCTTC. Residues: CASSPKRGTGVYGYTF.

This sequence joins TRBV10-3 and TRBJ1-3; D not resolved. From germline, CDR1 is ENHRY and CDR2 SYGVKD. The CDR3 totals 16 residues. Between the trimmed V and J ends, which lost 3 bases and 2 bases, there was a span of 14 bases. CDR3 protein: CAISDLPTPTGNTIYF. The CDR3 bases are TGTGCCATCAGTGATCTTCCCACACCCACTGGAAACACCATATATTTT.